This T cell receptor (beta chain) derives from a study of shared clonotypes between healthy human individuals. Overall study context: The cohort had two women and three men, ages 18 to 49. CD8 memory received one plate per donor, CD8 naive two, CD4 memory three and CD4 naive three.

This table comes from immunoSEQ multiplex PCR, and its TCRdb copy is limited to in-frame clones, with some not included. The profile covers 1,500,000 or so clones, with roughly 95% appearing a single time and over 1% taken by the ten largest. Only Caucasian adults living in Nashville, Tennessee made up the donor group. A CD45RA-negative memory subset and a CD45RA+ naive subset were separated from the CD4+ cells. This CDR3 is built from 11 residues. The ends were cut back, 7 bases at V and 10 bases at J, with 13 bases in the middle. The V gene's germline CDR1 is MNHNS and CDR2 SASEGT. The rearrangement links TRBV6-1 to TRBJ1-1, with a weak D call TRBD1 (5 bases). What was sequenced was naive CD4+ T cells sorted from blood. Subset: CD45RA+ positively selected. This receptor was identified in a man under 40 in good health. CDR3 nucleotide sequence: TGTGCCAGCACTCCAGGGTTGGGAGCTTTCTTT. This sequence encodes CASTPGLGAFF.